A single sample is the source of the 2 T cell receptor beta chains below, sequenced in a study of T-cell memory formation after mild COVID-19. TCRdb analysed the 5' RACE reads with MiXCR anew, one entry per CDR3 protein. The table records about 350,000 distinct CDR3 sequences, approximately 14% of them present only once. Sequenced material: PBMCs or a T cell subset sorted from them (not recorded which). The receptor set was obtained from a man aged 18 to 30 who had mild COVID-19 (a few samples of this study predate the infection). Cell type and time point are not known.

CDR3 bases: TGTGCCACCAGCTCAACGACAGGGGCGAACACTGAAGCTTTCTTT. Its translation: CATSSTTGANTEAFF. The chain links TRBV15 to TRBJ1-1; 8 bases are shared with TRBD1. Trimming removed 5 bases from V and 1 base from J; junction bases left unmatched: 6. CDR3 size: 15 residues. Germline V gene sequence: CDR1 LNHNV, CDR2 YYDKDF (reference sequence).

This chain uses TRBV11-2 with TRBJ2-1; D possibly matches TRBD1 or TRBD2 (5 bases each). Per the germline V gene, CDR1 is SGHAT and CDR2 is FQNNGV. The CDR3 extends over 13 amino acids. V gave up 2 bases and J gave up 9 bases, with 11 bases separating them. The CDR3 here is CASSLYRDREQFF. The CDR3 nucleotides read TGTGCCAGCAGCTTATACCGGGACCGTGAGCAGTTCTTC.